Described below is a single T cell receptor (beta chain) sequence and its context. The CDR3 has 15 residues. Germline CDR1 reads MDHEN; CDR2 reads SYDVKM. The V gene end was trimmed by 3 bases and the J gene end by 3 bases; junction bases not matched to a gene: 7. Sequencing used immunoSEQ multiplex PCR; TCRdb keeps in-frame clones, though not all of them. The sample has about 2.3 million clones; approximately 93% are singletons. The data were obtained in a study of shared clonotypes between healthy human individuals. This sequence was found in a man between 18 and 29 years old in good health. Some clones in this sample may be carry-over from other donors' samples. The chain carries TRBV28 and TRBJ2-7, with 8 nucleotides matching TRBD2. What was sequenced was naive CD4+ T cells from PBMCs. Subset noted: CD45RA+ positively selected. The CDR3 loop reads CASSLTLAAVYEQYF. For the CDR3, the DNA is TGTGCCAGCAGTTTGACACTAGCGGCCGTCTACGAGCAGTACTTC.